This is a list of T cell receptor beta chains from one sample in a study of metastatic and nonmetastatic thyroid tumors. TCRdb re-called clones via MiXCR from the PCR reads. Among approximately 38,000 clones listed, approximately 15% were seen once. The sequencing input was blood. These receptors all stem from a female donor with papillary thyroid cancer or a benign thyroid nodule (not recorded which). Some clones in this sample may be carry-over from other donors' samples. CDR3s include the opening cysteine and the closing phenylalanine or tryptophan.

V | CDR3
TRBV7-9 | CASSSVHGPEQYF
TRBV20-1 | CSASSRVNTGELFF
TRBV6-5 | CASSYSGPGRTNYGYTF
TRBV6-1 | CASSGLRTASYEQYF
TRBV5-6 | CASSLGGPGYTF
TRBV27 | CASSLARTANSPLHF
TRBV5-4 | CASSLGSPTYNEQFF
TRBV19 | CASSMRAGGLEQYF
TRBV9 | CASSPRRTSGGPDTQYF
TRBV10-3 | CAISQKNNSPLHF
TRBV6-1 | CASSRPASSYNEQFF
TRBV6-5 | CASSYSGGGLAFEQFF
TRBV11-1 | CASSVMGQASTDTQYF
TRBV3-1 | CASSAPQGPGANVLTF
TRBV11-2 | CASSDYERTNTGELFF
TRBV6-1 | CASRTQIWEPSYEQYF
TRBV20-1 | CSAEPAGTNYGYTF
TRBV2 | CATGGYTDTQYF
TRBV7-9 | CASSLVGGPIQETQYF
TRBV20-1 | CSANSGGTGNQPQHF
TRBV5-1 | CASSMGQDGSYEQYF
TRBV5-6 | CASSLVFGNRGRGKLFF
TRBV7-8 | CASSTDEAYEQYF